The clone carrying this T cell receptor beta chain has ten or more counts. The antigen is not known. These data belong to a study of CD8 T cells in ankylosing spondylitis. TCRdb reprocessed the 5' RACE reads via MiXCR and lists one record per CDR3 protein. The sample yields about 130,000 distinct CDR3 sequences, 7.3% seen once. General study points: Some of these motif variants have turned up before, in reports on reactive arthritis synovial fluid and blood. Among TCR beta sequences, a motif of several highly homologous variants appeared characteristic of ankylosing spondylitis blood.

Sequenced: blood, either unsorted or a sorted T cell fraction (not recorded which). This sequence originates from a female donor with ankylosing spondylitis or in good health (not recorded which).

CDR3 coding DNA: TGCGCCAGCAGCCAAGAGCGATCCGGGAACCTCTACGAGCAGTACTTC. It encodes CASSQERSGNLYEQYF. The V call is TRBV4-3, the J call TRBJ2-7; D possibly corresponds to TRBD2 (5 bases). The CDR3 runs to 16 residues. Trimming cost V 0 bases and J 3 bases, with 15 bases left between them. The germline V gene encodes CDR1 LGHNA and CDR2 YSLEER.